This T cell receptor (beta chain) is from a study of identical twins. The germline V gene encodes CDR1 MGHRA and CDR2 YSYEKL. This CDR3 is built from 14 residues. V shed 2 bases and J 2 bases; nucleotides not matched to a gene: 1. MiXCR, applied by TCRdb to the 5' RACE reads, yields one record per CDR3 protein. The sample yields under 450,000 distinct CDR3 sequences, less than 20% seen once. This receptor was taken from a man aged 50-60 years in good health. The chain recombines TRBV4-1 with TRBJ2-7; 9 positions agree with TRBD1. The sample taken for sequencing was naive T cells sorted from blood. The CDR3 protein is CASSQYRGPYEQYF. The CDR3 nucleotides read TGCGCCAGCAGCCAATACAGGGGGCCCTACGAGCAGTACTTC.